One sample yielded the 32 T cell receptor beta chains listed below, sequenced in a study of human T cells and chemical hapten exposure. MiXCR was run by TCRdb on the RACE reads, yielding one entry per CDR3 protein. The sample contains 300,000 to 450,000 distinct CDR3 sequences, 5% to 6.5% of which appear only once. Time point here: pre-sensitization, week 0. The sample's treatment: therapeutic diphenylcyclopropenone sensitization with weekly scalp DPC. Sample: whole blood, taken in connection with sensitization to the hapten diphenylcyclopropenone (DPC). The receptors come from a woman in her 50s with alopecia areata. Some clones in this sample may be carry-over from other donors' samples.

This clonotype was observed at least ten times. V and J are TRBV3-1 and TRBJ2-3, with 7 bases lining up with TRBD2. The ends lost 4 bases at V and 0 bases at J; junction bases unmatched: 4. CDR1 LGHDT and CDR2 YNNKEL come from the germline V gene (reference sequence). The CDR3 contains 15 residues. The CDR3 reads CASSPHGGSTDTQYF. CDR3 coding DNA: TGTGCCAGCAGCCCCCACGGGGGGAGCACAGATACGCAGTATTTT.

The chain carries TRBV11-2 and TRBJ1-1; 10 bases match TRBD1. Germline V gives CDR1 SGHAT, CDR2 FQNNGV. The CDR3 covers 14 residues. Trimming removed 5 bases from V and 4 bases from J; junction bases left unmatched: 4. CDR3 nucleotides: TGTGCCAGCAGCCAGGACAGGGGGGTCACTGAAGCTTTCTTT. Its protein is CASSQDRGVTEAFF.

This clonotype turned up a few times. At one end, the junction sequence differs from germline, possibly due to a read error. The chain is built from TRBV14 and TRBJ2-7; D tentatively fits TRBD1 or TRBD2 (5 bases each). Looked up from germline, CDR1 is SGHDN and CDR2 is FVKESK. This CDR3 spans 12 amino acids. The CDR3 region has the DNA TGTGCCAGCAGCCAAGATTACGGGACGGCAAACTTC. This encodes CASSQDYGTANF.

Written as DNA, the CDR3 is TGTGCCAGCAGCTTAGACGGGACTAGGAACGAGCAGTACTTC. This translates into CASSLDGTRNEQYF. V is TRBV7-2 and J is TRBJ2-7; 8 bases agree with TRBD2. Germline V CDR1 and CDR2: SGHTA, FQGNSA. The CDR3 sequence is 14 residues long. J was trimmed by 5 bases and V by 1 base; bases with no gene match: 4.

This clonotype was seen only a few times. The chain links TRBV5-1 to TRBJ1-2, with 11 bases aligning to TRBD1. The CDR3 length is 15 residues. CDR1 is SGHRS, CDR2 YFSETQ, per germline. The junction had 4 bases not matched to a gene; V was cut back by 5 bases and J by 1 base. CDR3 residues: CASRWGQGDNYGYTF. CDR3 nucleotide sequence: TGCGCCAGCAGGTGGGGACAGGGGGATAACTATGGCTACACCTTC.

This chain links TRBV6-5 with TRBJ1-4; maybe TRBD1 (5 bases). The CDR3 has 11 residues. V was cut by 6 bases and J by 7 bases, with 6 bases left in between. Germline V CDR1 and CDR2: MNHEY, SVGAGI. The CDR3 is CASRQAEKLFF. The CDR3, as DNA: TGTGCCAGCAGACAGGCTGAAAAACTGTTTTTT.

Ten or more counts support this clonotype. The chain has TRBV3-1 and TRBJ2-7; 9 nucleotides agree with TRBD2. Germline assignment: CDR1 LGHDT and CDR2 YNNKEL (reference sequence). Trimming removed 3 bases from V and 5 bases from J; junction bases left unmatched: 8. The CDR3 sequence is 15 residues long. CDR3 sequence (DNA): TGTGCCAGCAGCCATGGCGGGGGGGCAACCGACGAGCAGTACTTC. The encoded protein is CASSHGGGATDEQYF.

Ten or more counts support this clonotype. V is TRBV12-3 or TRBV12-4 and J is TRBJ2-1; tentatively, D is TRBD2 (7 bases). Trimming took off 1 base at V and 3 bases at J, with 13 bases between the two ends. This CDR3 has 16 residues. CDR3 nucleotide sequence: TGTGCCAGCAGTTTAGAGGGGGGGCTCATCTACAATGAGCAGTTCTTC. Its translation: CASSLEGGLIYNEQFF.

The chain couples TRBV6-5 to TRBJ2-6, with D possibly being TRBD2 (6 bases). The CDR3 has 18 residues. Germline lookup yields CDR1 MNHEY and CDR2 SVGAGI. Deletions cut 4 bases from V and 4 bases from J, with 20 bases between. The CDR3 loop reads CASSSRTNVEVGANVLTF. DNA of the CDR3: TGTGCCAGCAGTTCCAGGACTAATGTTGAGGTCGGGGCCAACGTCCTGACTTTC.

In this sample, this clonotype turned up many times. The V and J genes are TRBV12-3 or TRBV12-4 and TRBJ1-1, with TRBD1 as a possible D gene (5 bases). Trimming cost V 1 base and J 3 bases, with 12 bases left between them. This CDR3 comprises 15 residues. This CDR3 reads CASSLGSRGDTEAFF. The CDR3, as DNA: TGTGCCAGCAGTTTAGGTTCAAGGGGAGACACTGAAGCTTTCTTT.

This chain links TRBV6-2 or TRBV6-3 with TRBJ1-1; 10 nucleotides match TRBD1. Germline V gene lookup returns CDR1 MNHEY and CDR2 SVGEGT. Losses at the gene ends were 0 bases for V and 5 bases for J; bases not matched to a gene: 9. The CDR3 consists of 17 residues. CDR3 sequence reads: CASSYSPGTGDGTEAFF. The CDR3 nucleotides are TGTGCCAGCAGTTACTCACCCGGGACAGGGGATGGAACTGAAGCTTTCTTT.

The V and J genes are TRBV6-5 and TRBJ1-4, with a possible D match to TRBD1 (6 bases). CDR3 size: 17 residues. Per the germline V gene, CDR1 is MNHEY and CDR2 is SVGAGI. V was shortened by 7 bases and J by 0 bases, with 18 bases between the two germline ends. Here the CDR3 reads CASKIDGTPATNEKLFF. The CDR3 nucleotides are TGTGCCAGCAAAATCGACGGGACACCCGCAACTAATGAAAAACTGTTTTTT.

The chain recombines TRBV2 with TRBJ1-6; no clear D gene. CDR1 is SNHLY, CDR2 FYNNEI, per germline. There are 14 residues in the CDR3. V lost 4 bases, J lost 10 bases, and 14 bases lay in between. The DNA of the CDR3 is TGTGCCAGCAGTGTAAGCGCGGTCAGATCACCCCTCCACTTT. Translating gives CASSVSAVRSPLHF.

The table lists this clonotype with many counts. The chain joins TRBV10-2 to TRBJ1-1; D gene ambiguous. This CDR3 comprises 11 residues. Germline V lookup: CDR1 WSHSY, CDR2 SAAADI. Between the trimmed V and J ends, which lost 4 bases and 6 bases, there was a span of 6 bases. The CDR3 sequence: CASSGGSEAFF. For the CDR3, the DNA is TGCGCCAGCAGTGGGGGATCTGAAGCTTTCTTT.

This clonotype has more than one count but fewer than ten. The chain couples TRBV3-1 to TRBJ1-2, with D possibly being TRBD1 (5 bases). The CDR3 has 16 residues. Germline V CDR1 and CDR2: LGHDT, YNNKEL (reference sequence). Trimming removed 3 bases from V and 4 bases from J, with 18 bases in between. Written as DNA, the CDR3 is TGTGCCAGCAGCCAGGTCGGGACCCTTGGGGGCTATGGCTACACCTTC. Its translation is CASSQVGTLGGYGYTF.

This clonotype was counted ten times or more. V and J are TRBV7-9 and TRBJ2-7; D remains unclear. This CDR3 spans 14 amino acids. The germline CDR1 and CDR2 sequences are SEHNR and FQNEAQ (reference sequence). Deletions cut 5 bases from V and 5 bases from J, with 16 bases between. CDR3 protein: CASSQTSASHEQYF. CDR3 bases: TGTGCCAGCAGCCAAACGTCAGCCAGCCACGAGCAGTACTTC.

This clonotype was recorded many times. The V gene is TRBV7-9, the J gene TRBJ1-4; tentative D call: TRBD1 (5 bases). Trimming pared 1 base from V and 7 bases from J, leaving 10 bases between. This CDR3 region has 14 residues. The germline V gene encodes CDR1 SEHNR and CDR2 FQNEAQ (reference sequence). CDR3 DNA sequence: TGTGCCAGCAGCTTAGGAGGGGAAGGTGAAAAACTGTTTTTT. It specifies CASSLGGEGEKLFF.

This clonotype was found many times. The CDR3 spells CASSLNGGSNQPQHF. The CDR3 region has the DNA TGTGCCAGCAGCTTAAATGGAGGAAGCAATCAGCCCCAGCATTTT. This chain uses TRBV7-9 with TRBJ1-5; no definite D call. CDR3 size: 15 residues. From germline, CDR1 is SEHNR and CDR2 FQNEAQ (reference sequence). V gave up 2 bases and J gave up 1 base, with 9 bases separating them. Complete variable domain (other parts from reference TRBV7-9 and TRBJ1-5): DTGVSQNPRHKITKRGQNVTFRCDPISEHNRLYWYRQTLGQGPEFLTYFQNEAQLEKSRLLSDRFSAERPKGSFSTLEIQRTEQGDSAMYLCASSLNGGSNQPQHFGDGTRLSIL.

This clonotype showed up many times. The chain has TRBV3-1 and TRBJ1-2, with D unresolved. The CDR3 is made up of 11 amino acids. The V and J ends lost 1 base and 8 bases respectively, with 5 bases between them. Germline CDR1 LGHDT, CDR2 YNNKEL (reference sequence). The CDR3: CASSQGSGYTF. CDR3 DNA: TGTGCCAGCAGCCAAGGTTCCGGCTACACCTTC.

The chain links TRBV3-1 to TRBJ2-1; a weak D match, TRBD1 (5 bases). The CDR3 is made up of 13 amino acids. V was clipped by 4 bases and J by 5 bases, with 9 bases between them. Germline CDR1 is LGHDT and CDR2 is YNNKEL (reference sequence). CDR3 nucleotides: TGTGCCAGCAGCCTTCAGGGCCACAATGAGCAGTTCTTC. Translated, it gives CASSLQGHNEQFF.

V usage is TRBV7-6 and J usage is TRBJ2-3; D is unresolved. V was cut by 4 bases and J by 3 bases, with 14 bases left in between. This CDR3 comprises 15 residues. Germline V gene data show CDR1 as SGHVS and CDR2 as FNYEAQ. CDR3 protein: CASSSTEYSTDTQYF. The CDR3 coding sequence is TGTGCCAGCAGCTCCACCGAGTACTCAACAGATACGCAGTATTTT. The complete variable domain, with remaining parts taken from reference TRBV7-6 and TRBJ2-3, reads GAGVSQSPRYKVTKRGQDVALRCDPISGHVSLYWYRQALGQGPEFLTYFNYEAQQDKSGLPNDRFSAERPEGSISTLTIQRTEQRDSAMYRCASSSTEYSTDTQYFGPGTRLTVL.

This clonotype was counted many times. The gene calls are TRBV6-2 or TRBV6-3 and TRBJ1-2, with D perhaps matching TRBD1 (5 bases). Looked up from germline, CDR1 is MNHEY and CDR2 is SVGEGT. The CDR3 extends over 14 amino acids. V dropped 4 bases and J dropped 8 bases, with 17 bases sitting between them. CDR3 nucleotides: TGTGCCAGCAGTTTCCAGGGCACTACGGCGGGCTACACCTTC. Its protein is CASSFQGTTAGYTF.

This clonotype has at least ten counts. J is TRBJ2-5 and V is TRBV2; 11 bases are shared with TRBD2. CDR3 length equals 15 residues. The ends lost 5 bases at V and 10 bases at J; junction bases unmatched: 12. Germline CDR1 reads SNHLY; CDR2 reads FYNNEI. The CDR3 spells CASSSETSGDLHQYF. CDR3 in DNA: TGTGCCAGCAGTTCCGAGACTAGCGGGGACTTACACCAGTACTTC. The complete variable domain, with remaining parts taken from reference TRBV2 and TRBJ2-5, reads EPEVTQTPSHQVTQMGQEVILRCVPISNHLYFYWYRQILGQKVEFLVSFYNNEISEKSEIFDDQFSVERPDGSNFTLKIRSTKLEDSAMYFCASSSETSGDLHQYFGPGTRLLVL.

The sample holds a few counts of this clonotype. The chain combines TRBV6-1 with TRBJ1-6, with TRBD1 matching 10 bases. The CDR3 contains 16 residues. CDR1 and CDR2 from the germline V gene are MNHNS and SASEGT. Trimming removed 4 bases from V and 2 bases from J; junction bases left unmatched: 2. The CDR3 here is CASSGDRGAYNSPLHF. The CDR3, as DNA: TGTGCCAGCAGTGGGGACAGGGGTGCCTATAATTCACCCCTCCACTTT.

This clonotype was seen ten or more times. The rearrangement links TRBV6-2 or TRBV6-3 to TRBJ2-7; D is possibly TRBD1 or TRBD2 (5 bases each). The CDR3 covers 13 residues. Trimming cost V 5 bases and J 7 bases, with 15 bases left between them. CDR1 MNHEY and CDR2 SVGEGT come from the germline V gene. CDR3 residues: CASSRVGPREQYF. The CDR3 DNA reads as TGTGCCAGCAGTCGAGTGGGACCAAGGGAGCAGTACTTC.

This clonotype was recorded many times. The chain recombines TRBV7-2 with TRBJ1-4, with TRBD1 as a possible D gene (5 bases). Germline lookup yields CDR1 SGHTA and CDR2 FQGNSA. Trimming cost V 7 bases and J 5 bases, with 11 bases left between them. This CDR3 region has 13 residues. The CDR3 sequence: CASTRGANEKLFF. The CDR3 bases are TGTGCCAGCACCCGGGGCGCAAATGAAAAACTGTTTTTT.

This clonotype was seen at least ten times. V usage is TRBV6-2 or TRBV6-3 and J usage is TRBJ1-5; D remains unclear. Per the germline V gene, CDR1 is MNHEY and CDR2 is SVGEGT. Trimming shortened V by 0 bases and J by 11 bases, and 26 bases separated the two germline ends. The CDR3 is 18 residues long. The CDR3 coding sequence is TGTGCCAGCAGTTACTCGACACAGAGGGTAAGCCCCGGAAAGGCCCAGCATTTT. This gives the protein CASSYSTQRVSPGKAQHF.

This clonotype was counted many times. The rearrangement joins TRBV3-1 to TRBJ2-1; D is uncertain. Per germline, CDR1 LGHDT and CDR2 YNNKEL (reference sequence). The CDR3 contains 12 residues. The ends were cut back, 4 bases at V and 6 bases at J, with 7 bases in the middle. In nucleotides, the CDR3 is TGTGCCAGCAGCCCCATTTCCAATGAGCAGTTCTTC. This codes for CASSPISNEQFF.

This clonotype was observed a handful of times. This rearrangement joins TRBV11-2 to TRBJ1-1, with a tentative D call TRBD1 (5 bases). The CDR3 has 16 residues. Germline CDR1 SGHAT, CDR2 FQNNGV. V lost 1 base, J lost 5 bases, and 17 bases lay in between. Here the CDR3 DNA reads TGTGCCAGCAGCTTAGGAATCTATGGGGAGGGGACTGAAGCTTTCTTT. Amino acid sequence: CASSLGIYGEGTEAFF.

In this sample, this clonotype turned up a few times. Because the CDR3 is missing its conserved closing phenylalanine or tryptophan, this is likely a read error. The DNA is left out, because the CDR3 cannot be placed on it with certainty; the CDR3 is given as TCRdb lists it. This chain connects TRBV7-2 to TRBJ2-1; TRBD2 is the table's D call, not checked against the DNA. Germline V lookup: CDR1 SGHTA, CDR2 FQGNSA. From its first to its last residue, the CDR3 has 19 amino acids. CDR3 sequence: CASSFVQGAVELAGGSFPC.

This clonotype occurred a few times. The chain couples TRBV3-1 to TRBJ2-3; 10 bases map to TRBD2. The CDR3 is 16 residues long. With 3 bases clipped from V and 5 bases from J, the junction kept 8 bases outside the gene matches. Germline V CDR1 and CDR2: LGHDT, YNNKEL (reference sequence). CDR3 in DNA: TGTGCCAGCAGCCACCTAGCGGGAGAGGTTCGAGATACGCAGTATTTT. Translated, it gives CASSHLAGEVRDTQYF.

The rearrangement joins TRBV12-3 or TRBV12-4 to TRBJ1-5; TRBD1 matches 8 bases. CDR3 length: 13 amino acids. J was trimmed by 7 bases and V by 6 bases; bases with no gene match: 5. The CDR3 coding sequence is TGTGCCAGCAGCGCAGGGGGCTGGCAGCCCCAGCATTTT. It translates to CASSAGGWQPQHF.